The entry that follows covers one T cell receptor beta chain sequence. The antigen is unknown. Germline V gene sequence: CDR1 SGHNT, CDR2 YENEEA. With 5 bases removed from V and 2 bases from J, the gap between germline ends came to 10 bases. This CDR3 region has 13 residues. These data are taken from a study of T cell repertoires in cytomegalovirus infection. Study-wide context: Evidence of both CMV infection and a matching HLA type came from public TCR beta signatures.

Study results and caveats: Of the TCR beta families, the public ones yielded a cumulative frequency that identified carriers of CMV plus the relevant HLA.

TCRdb called the reads again in MiXCR, with one record for every CDR3 protein. The data hold around 180,000 distinct CDR3 sequences, with about 20% observed a single time. The chain combines TRBV11-3 with TRBJ2-7, with D perhaps TRBD1 or TRBD2 (5 bases each). The sequence derives from a human donor in good health (CMV status not recorded). Some clones in this sample may be carry-over from other donors' samples. The sample comprised PBMCs. The DNA for the CDR3 is TGTGCCAGCAGCCGGGACGGCACCTACGAGCAGTACTTC. It encodes CASSRDGTYEQYF.